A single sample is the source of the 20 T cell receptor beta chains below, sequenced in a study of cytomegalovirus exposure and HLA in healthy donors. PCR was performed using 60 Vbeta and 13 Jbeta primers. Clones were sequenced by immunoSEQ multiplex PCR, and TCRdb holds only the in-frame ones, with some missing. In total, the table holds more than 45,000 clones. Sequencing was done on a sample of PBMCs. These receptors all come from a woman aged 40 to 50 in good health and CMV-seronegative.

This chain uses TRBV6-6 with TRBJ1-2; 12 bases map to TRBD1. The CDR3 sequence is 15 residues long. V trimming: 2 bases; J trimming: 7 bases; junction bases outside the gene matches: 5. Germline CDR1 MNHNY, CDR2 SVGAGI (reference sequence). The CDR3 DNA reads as TGTGCCAGCAGTTACCCGGGACAGGGGGCGTTTGGCTACACCTTC. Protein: CASSYPGQGAFGYTF.

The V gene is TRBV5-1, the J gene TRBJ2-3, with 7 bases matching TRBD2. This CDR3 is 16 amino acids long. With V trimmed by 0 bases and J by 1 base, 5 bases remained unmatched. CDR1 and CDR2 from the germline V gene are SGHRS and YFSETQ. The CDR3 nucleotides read TGCGCCAGCAGCTTGGGGAGCGGGGCGGGCACAGATACGCAGTATTTT. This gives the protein CASSLGSGAGTDTQYF.

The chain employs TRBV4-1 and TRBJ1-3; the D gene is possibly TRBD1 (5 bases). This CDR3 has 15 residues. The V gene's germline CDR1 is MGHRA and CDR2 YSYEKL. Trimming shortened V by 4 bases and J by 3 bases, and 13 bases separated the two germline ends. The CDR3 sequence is CASSRGEGFGNTIYF. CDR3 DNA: TGCGCCAGCAGCCGAGGGGAGGGATTTGGAAACACCATATATTTT.

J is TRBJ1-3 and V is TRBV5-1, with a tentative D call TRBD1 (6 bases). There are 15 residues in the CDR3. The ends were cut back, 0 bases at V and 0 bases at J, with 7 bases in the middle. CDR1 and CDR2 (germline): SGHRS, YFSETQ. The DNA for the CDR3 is TGCGCCAGCAGCTTGGGGACAGACTCTGGAAACACCATATATTTT. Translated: CASSLGTDSGNTIYF.

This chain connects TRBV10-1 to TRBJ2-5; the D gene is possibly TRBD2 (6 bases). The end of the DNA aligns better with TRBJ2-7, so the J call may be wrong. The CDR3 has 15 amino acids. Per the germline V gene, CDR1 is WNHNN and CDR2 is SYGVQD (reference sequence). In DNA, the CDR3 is TGCGCCAGGGCCGGGGGAGCCCCTAGCTCCTACGAGCAGTACTTC. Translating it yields CARAGGAPSSYEQYF.

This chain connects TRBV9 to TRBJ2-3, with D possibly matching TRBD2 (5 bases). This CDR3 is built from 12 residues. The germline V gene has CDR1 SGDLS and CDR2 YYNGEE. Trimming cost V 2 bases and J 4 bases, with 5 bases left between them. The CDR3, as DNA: TGTGCCAGCAGCGTCGGGGCAGATACGCAGTATTTT. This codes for CASSVGADTQYF. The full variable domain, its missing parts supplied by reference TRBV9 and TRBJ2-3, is DSGVTQTPKHLITATGQRVTLRCSPRSGDLSVYWYQQSLDQGLQFLIQYYNGEERAKGNILERFSAQQFPDLHSELNLSSLELGDSALYFCASSVGADTQYFGPGTRLTVL.

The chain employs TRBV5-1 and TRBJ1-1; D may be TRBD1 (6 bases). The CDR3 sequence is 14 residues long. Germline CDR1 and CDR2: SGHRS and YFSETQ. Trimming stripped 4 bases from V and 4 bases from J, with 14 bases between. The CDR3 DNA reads TGCGCCAGCAGCCAGACAGGTATCGGCACTGAAGCTTTCTTT. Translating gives CASSQTGIGTEAFF.

The CDR3, as DNA: TGTGCCAGCAGCCCGACTATCCCCACAGATACGCAGTATTTT. This codes for CASSPTIPTDTQYF. This chain uses TRBV5-6 with TRBJ2-3; D possibly corresponds to TRBD2 (5 bases). The germline V gene encodes CDR1 SGHDT and CDR2 YYEEEE. V lost 4 bases to trimming and J lost 2 bases, with 11 bases between them. The CDR3 length is 14 residues.

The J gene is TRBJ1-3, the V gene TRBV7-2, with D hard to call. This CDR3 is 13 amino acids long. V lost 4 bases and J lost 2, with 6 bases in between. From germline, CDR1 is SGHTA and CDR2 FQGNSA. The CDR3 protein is CASSSVAGNTIYF. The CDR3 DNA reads TGTGCCAGCAGCTCCGTAGCTGGAAACACCATATATTTT.

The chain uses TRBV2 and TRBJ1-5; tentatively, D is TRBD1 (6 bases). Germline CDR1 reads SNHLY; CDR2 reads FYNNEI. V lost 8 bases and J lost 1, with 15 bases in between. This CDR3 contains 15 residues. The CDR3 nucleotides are TGTGCCAGCGCAACTCAGGGGATAAGCAATCAGCCCCAGCATTTT. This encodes CASATQGISNQPQHF.

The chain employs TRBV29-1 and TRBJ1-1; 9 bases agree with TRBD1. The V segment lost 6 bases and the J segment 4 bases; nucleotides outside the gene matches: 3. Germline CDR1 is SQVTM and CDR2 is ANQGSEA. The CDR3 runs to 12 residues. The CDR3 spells CSVGQGGTEAFF. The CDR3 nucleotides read TGCAGCGTGGGACAGGGCGGCACTGAAGCTTTCTTT.

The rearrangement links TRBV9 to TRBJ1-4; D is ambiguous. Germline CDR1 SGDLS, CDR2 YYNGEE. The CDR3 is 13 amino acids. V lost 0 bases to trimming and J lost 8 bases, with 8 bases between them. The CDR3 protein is CASSVGGFEKLFF. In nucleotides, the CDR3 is TGTGCCAGCAGCGTAGGAGGGTTCGAAAAACTGTTTTTT. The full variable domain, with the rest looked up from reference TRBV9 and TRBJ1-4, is DSGVTQTPKHLITATGQRVTLRCSPRSGDLSVYWYQQSLDQGLQFLIQYYNGEERAKGNILERFSAQQFPDLHSELNLSSLELGDSALYFCASSVGGFEKLFFGSGTQLSVL.

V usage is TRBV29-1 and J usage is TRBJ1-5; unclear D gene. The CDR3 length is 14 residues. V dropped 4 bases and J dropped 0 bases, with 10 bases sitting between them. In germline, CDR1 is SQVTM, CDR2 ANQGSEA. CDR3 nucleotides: TGCAGCGTTGTTGCGGGAGCTAGCAATCAGCCCCAGCATTTT. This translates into CSVVAGASNQPQHF.

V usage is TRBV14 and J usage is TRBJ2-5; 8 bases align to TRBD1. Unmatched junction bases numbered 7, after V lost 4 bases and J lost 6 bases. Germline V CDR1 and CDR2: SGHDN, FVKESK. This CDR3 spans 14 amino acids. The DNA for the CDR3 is TGTGCCAGCAGCCCCTGGACAGGGCGGCAGACCCAGTACTTC. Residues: CASSPWTGRQTQYF. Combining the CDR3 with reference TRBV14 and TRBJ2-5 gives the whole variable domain EAGVTQFPSHSVIEKGQTVTLRCDPISGHDNLYWYRRVMGKEIKFLLHFVKESKQDESGMPNNRFLAERTGGTYSTLKVQPAELEDSGVYFCASSPWTGRQTQYFGPGTRLLVL.

CDR3 sequence: CATSLWGQPNTGELFF. For the CDR3, the DNA is TGTGCCACCAGCCTGTGGGGACAGCCGAACACCGGGGAGCTGTTTTTT. V and J are TRBV15 and TRBJ2-2; TRBD1 matches at 7 bases. Germline V lookup: CDR1 LNHNV, CDR2 YYDKDF (reference sequence). This CDR3 is 16 amino acids long. V dropped 5 bases and J dropped 0; count of bases not matched to a gene: 6.

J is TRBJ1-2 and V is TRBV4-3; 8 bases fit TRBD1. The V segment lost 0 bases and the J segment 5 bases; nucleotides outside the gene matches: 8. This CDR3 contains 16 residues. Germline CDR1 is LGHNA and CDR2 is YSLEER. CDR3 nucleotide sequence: TGCGCCAGCAGCCAAGATCCTGCGACAGGGGCTTATGGCTACACCTTC. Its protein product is CASSQDPATGAYGYTF.

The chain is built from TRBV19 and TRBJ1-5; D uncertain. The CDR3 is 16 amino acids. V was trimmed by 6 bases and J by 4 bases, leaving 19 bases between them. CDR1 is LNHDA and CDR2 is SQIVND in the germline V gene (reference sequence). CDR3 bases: TGTGCCAGTAGCCTCCTGGCGGCAGACCCTAATCAGCCCCAGCATTTT. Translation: CASSLLAADPNQPQHF.

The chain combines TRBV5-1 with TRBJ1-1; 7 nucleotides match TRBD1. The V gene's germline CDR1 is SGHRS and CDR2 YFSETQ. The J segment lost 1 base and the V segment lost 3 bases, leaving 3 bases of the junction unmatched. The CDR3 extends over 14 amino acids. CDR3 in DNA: TGCGCCAGCAGCTGGGGGACAGCGAACACTGAAGCTTTCTTT. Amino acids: CASSWGTANTEAFF.

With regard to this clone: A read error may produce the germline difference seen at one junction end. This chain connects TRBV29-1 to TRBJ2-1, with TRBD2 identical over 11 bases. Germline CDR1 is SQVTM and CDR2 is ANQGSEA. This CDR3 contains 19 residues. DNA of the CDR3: TGCAGCGTTAGCGATTGTGGACTAGCGGGCACGAGCTCCGACAATGAGCAGTTCTTC. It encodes CSVSDCGLAGTSSDNEQFF.

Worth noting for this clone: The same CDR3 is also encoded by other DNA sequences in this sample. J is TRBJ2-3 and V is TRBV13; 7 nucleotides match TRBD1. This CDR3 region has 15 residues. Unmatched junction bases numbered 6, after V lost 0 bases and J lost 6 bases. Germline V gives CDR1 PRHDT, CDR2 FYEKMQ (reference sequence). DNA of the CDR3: TGTGCCAGCAGCTTAGGGTTACAGGGGATCGATACGCAGTATTTT. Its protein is CASSLGLQGIDTQYF.